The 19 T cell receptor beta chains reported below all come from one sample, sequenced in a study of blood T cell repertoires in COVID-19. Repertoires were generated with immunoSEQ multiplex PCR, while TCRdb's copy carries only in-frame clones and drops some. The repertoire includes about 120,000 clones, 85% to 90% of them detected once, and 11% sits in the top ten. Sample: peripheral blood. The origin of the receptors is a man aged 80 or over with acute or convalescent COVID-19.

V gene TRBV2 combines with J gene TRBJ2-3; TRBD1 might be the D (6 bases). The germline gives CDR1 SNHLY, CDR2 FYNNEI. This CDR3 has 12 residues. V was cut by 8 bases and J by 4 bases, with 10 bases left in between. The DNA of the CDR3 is TGTGCCAGCTTGGGACAAGCAGATACGCAGTATTTT. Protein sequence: CASLGQADTQYF.

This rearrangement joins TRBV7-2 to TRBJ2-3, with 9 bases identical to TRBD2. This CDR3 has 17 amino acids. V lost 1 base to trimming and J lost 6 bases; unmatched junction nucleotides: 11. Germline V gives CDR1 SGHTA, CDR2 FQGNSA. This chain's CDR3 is CASSLVPQRGARDTQYF. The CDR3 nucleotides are TGTGCCAGCAGCTTAGTCCCCCAGCGGGGGGCGCGGGATACGCAGTATTTT.

For the CDR3, the DNA is TGTGCCAGCAGTGACCCAGACAGGGTTGAGCAGCCCCAGCATTTT. The encoded protein is CASSDPDRVEQPQHF. The chain links TRBV6-6 to TRBJ1-5; the match to TRBD1 covers 7 bases. Trimming removed 5 bases from V and 7 bases from J; junction bases left unmatched: 11. The CDR3 loop spans 15 amino acids. CDR1 is MNHNY and CDR2 is SVGAGI in the germline V gene (reference sequence).

The CDR3 reads CASSMTGIDQPQHF. For the CDR3, the DNA is TGTGCCAGCAGTATGACGGGGATCGATCAGCCCCAGCATTTT. The chain joins TRBV6-5 to TRBJ1-5; D not resolved. V was trimmed by 5 bases and J by 5 bases, leaving 13 bases between them. The germline CDR1 and CDR2 sequences are MNHEY and SVGAGI. CDR3 length equals 14 residues.

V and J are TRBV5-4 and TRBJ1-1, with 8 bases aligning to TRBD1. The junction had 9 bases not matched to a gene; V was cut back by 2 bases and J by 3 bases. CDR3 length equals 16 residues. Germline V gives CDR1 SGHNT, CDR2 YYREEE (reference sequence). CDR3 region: CASSFSQGAGDTEAFF. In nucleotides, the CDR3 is TGTGCCAGCAGCTTTTCTCAGGGGGCAGGGGACACTGAAGCTTTCTTT.

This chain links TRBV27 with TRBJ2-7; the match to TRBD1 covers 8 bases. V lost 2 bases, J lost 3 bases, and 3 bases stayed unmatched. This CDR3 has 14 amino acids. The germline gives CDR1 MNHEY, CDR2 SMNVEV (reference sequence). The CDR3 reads CASSLAGTGYEQYF. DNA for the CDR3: TGTGCCAGCAGTTTAGCTGGGACAGGCTACGAGCAGTACTTC.

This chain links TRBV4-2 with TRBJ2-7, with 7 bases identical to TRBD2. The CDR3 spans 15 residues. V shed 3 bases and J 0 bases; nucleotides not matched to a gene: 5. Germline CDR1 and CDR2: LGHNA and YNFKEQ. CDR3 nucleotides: TGTGCCAGCAGCCAGGGACTATCTAGCTCCTACGAGCAGTACTTC. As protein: CASSQGLSSSYEQYF.

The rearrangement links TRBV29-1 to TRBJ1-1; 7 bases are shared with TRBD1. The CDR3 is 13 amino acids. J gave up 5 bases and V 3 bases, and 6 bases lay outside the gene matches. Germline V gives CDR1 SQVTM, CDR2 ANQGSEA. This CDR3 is CSVEDPGGTEAFF. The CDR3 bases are TGCAGCGTTGAGGACCCAGGGGGGACTGAAGCTTTCTTT.

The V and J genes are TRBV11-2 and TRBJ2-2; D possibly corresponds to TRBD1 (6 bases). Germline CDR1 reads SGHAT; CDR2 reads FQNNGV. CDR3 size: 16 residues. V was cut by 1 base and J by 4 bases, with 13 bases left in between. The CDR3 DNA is TGTGCCAGCAGCTTAGGTCTGGGGGCACTCACCGGGGAGCTGTTTTTT. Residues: CASSLGLGALTGELFF.

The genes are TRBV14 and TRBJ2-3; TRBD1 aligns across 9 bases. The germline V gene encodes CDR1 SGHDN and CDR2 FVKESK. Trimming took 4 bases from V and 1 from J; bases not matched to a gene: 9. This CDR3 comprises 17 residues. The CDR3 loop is CASSRRDRVGGTDTQYF. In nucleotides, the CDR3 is TGTGCCAGCAGCCGCCGGGACAGGGTGGGCGGCACAGATACGCAGTATTTT.

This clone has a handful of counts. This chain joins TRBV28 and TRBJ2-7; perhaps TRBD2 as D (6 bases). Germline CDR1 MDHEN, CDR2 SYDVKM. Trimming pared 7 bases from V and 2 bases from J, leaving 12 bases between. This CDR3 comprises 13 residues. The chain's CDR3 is CASTEGGTYEQYF. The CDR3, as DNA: TGTGCCAGCACCGAGGGAGGAACCTACGAGCAGTACTTC.

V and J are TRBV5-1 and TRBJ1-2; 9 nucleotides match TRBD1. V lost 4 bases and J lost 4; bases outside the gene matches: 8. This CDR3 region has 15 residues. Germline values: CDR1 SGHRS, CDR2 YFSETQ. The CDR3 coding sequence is TGCGCCAGCAGCCCCGGGACAGGGCCCTTCTATGGCTACACCTTC. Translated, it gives CASSPGTGPFYGYTF.

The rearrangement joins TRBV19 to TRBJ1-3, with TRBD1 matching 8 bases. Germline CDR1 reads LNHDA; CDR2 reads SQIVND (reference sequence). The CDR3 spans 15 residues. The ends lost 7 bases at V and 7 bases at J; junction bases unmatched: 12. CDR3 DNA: TGTGCCAGTATGGGAACAGGGGGATCATGGAACACCATATATTTT. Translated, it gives CASMGTGGSWNTIYF.

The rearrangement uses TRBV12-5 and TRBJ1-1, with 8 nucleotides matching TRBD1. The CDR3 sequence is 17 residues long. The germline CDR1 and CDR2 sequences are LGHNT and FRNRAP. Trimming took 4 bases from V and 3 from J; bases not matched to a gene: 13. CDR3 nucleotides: TGTGCTAGTGGTTCCGGACAGGGAATTATGGCGGACACTGAAGCTTTCTTT. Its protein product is CASGSGQGIMADTEAFF.

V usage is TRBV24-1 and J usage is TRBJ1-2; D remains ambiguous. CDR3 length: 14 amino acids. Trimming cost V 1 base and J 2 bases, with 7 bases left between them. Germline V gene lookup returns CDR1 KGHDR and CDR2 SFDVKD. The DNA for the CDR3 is TGTGCCACCAGTGATTTCGCACAGAACTATGGCTACACCTTC. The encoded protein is CATSDFAQNYGYTF.

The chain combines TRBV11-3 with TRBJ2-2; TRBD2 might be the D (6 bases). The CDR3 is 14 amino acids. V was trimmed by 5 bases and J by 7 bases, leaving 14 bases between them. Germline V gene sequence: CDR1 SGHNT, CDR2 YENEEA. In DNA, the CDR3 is TGTGCCAGCAGCCGTGTACTGGGGGGCGGGGAGCTGTTTTTT. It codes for CASSRVLGGGELFF.

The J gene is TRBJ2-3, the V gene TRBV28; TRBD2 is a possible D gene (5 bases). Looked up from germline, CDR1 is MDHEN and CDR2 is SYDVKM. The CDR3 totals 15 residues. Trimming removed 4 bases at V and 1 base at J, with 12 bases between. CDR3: CASSYQSGGTDTQYF. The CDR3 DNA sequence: TGTGCCAGCAGTTATCAGAGCGGCGGCACAGATACGCAGTATTTT. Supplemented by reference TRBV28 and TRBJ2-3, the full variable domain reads DVKVTQSSRYLVKRTGEKVFLECVQDMDHENMFWYRQDPGLGLRLIYFSYDVKMKEKGDIPEGYSVSREKKERFSLILESASTNQTSMYLCASSYQSGGTDTQYFGPGTRLTVL.

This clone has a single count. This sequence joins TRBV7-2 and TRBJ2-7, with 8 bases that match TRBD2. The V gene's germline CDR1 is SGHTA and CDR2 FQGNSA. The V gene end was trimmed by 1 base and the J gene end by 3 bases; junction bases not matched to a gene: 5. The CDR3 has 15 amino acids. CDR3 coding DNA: TGTGCCAGCAGCTTAGTTGGGGCGGGGGGCTACGAGCAGTACTTC. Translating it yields CASSLVGAGGYEQYF.

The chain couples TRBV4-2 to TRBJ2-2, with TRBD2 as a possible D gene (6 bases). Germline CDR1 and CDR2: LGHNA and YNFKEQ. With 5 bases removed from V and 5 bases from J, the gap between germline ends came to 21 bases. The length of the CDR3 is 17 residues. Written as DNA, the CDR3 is TGTGCCAGCAGCTCTCCTACCGGAGGGGAAACGACCGGGGAGCTGTTTTTT. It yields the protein CASSSPTGGETTGELFF.